This T cell receptor beta chain was identified during a study of T-cell reconstitution after alpha-beta-depleted transplantation in children (TCRdb year 2016). Regarding the research as a whole: T-cell immune reconstitution after TCRalphabeta/CD19-depleted allogeneic hematopoietic cell transplantation in children was quantitatively tracked in the study by means of TCR repertoire profiling.

In regard to this clonotype: Its antigen remains unidentified. No base quality information exists; no much larger clone differs at one position.

V is pruned by 4 bases and J by 3 bases, leaving 6 bases of the junction without a gene match. The cysteine opens and the phenylalanine closes a CDR3 of 16 amino acids. The read is trimmed to its CDR3 DNA, 48 bases read in frame from base 1. Taken from the germline V gene, the CDR1 and CDR2 loops are MDHEN and SYDVKM. Libraries were made using PCR. TCRdb shows the sequencer as Illumina HiSeq 2500. TCR libraries were prepared with molecular barcoding, using unique molecular identifiers to normalize TCRbeta repertoire quantification. In TCRdb, the public reads were trimmed at Q25 with fastp and aligned with MiXCR, with productive beta chains retained. Rows are combined by CDR3 protein, so each entry shows the most common genes and DNA. The sample table lists about 610,000 distinct CDR3 sequences, 10% of them with a count of one. The biggest ten clones account for less than 5% of the sample.

Source: PBMCs from the stem cell graft donor, taken from the stem cell graft. The rearranged chain carries TRBV28 and TRBJ2-6; TRBD1 agrees with 7 junctional bases. The clonotype was recovered from a human donor who donated a stem cell graft to a child with acute myeloid leukemia. The nucleotide sequence is TGTGCCAGCAGTTCTTCCGGGACAGTTGGGGCCAACGTCCTGACTTTC. Its amino acids are CASSSSGTVGANVLTF. With the portions outside the CDR3 filled from the reference TRBV28 and TRBJ2-6 genes, the complete variable region becomes DVKVTQSSRYLVKRTGEKVFLECVQDMDHENMFWYRQDPGLGLRLIYFSYDVKMKEKGDIPEGYSVSREKKERFSLILESASTNQTSMYLCASSSSGTVGANVLTFGAGSRLTVL.